Below, one T cell receptor (beta chain) is given with its context. This clone is a singleton in its sample. Its specific antigen is unknown. Per-base qualities were not stored, and no clone one base away is much larger. Other DNA sequences of this sample code for an identical CDR3. Libraries were made using the immunoSEQ multiplex PCR assay. A mixture of 60 forward primers for TCR Vbeta segments and 13 reverse primers for TCR Jbeta segments was used in the multiplex PCR. The CDR3 region of rearranged TCR beta genes was amplified from genomic DNA by a multiplex PCR assay. On the Illumina HiSeq System, the amplified TCR beta libraries were sequenced as 87-base-pair reads. In the source study's methods: In a later analysis, 80 million or so unique TCR beta chains were counted across the roughly 610 repertoires, and approximately 9.9 million of these chains were shared by at least two donors. Raw reads were error-corrected and collapsed into unique sequences by a nearest-neighbor algorithm in which closely related sequences were merged to remove PCR and sequencing errors. CDR3 sequences were aligned to IMGT reference sequences to assign V, D and J gene segments. For a sequence to be retained, a match of at least six nucleotides to both a V gene segment and a J gene segment was required. Rearrangements were called productive when the CDR3 lacked stop codons and stayed in frame with V and J; all others were non-productive. CDR3 was defined according to IMGT convention as the region running from the second conserved V-encoded cysteine to the conserved J-encoded phenylalanine. The earlier analysis of a few hundred of the donors excluded any sequence lacking an unambiguous match to a single V gene segment. An earlier analysis of fewer than 750 of the donors called V segments functional above 56.7% productive rearrangements and segregating when the between-donor standard deviation exceeded 5%. A statistical classification framework was built for diagnosing cytomegalovirus status from the catalog of TCR beta chain sequences. V and J gene assignment, in a later analysis, came from comparing TCR nucleotide sequences with IMGT/GENE-DB human TR gene sequences. A later analysis assigned CDR3 sequences and most-parsimonious VDJ recombination scenarios with the TCRdist pipeline. In a later analysis, every TCR beta chain was defined by the combination of its CDR3 amino acid sequence and its V-gene family, and reads without a unique V-gene family were dropped. In a later analysis, a few hundred highly shared, low-generation-probability nucleotide sequences were removed to address suspected cross-contamination and a sequencing artifact. For each public chain, a later analysis derived a clonal expansion index from normalized ranks of inferred template counts within each repertoire. Generation probabilities in a later analysis came from a VDJ recombination model fitted to out-of-frame rearrangements, and those results were checked against IGoR. In a later analysis, hypergeometric tests were used to score TCR-TCR, TCR-HLA and TCR-CMV co-occurrence, with a repertoire-size bias correction applied to TCR pairs. To estimate false discovery rates, a later analysis permuted the HLA or CMV assignments 20 times. In a later analysis, co-occurring TCRs were grouped using DBSCAN, with TCRdist sequence similarity added in when clustering inside HLA-allele-positive subsets. Repertoires with fewer than 30,000 or more than 120,000 public chains were left out of co-occurrence clustering, as were a handful of repertoires with anomalous nucleotide sharing. Not all clones reach the TCRdb copy of this immuneACCESS table, which keeps in-frame sequences only. Checked studies attribute under half of the gap to unresolved V genes and leave the rest unexplained. That table gives V, J and clone size, and the DNA gave D and trimming. The sample contains about 83,000 clones, about 69% of them found a single time. The biggest ten clones account for around 3.9% of the sample.

The data are from a study of cytomegalovirus exposure and HLA in healthy donors (dated 2017 in TCRdb). Regarding the complete study: An earlier analysis of some 600 of the donors reported roughly 300 Gb of sequence data and 90 million to 120 million unique TCR beta sequences obtained from about 170 million T cells. Around 320 gigabases of sequencing data and around 87 million unique TCR sequences were included in an early release covering about 700 HLA-typed donors. Of the roughly 400 genotyped donors, approximately 83% fell in the genetic ancestry cluster associated with self-reported Caucasian donors. The study aimed to test whether signatures of past pathogen exposure could be identified by cataloging public T cell receptors. The study profiled the T cell repertoires of hundreds of subjects by immunosequencing and related them to cytomegalovirus serostatus. Along with the 666-subject first cohort, a separate validation cohort of over a hundred different subjects was used. To predict cytomegalovirus infection status, the study brought together high-throughput TCR immunosequencing, statistical association of individual TCRs with disease status, and machine learning. In a later analysis, previously published TCR beta repertoires from 670 or so donors were re-analyzed and high-resolution HLA genotyping was added so that TCR occurrence patterns could be studied. In the later analysis, no new phenotypic data were used to find candidate immune exposures; instead, reliance was placed on TCR beta sequences and their occurrence across donors. To decide whether each TCR beta V gene segment behaved as functional or pseudogenic, an earlier analysis of approximately 620 of the donors relied on high-throughput TCR beta sequencing. Donor age, sex, ethnicity and CMV serostatus were compiled together with the repertoire data. In a later genetic analysis, genome-wide SNP genotypes for about three fifths of the roughly 670 donors were used, and that subset was treated as a discovery cohort. Every repertoire in the discovery cohort had been generated on one and the same sequencing platform. Both class I and class II loci were covered by HLA typing, at four-digit resolution. Typing coverage varied by locus: roughly 620-630 donors for A, B, C, DRB1 and DQB1; more than 500 for DQA1; around 610 for DPA1; under 490 for DPB1. About five DR-DQ haplotypes were handled as single units for association and clustering because linkage in the cohort was strong. Across 300 to 400 genotyped donors of the cohort, an average of approximately 240,000 unique TCR beta nucleotide sequences per donor were sequenced, and approximately 17% of those sequences were non-productive. General findings and caveats noted by the study authors: Across donors, most TCR sequences were observed very rarely, whereas some public TCRs were present in many individuals. In an earlier analysis of about 600 of the donors, most TCR beta V segments appeared in productive rearrangements about 87% or about 30% of the time, broadly matching IMGT annotations. A cluster of highly shared sequence variants was judged likely to be a technical artifact of the sequencing pipeline. A further reported finding was that TCR beta sequences accurately predicted the HLA-A and HLA-B alleles for most subjects in the first cohort. The cohort was sequenced for TCR beta chains only, and without alpha or paired-chain data the features that could be detected were limited. According to a later analysis, parvovirus B19, influenza, CMV and Epstein-Barr virus appeared linked to several top co-occurrence clusters. The earlier analysis of 450 to 700 of the donors excluded fewer than 20 rarely observed V segments, including chromosome 9 orphons, because counts were too low. In a later analysis, the rate of TCR association differed among HLA loci, with DRB1 alleles having the most associated TCRs and HLA-C alleles having the fewest. Linkage disequilibrium might explain the correlated functional status among segregating V segments, but an unknown experimental factor could not be excluded. Specific HLA alleles were associated with 15,000 to 20,000 TCR beta sequences at a false discovery rate of 0.05 in a later analysis. HLA typing was unavailable for some donors at each locus, so association tests used only the typed subset. For the cohort, immune exposure information was limited to CMV serostatus. When HLA alleles, especially DR and DQ, strongly co-occurred, attributing TCR associations to individual alleles was difficult. The classifier was reported to diagnose cytomegalovirus status with high specificity and sensitivity in both the original cohort and the validation cohort. According to the authors, the approach could potentially be generalized to other disease states and immunological phenotypes. A later analysis found that most CMV-associated TCR beta chains appeared HLA-restricted, with HLA associations seemingly driven largely by CMV exposure. Three of the identified cytomegalovirus-associated TCR beta chains were confirmed in vitro to be specific for cytomegalovirus antigens. According to a later genetic analysis, donors in an Asian-associated ancestry cluster had fewer N-insertions in productive TCRs than the approximately 700-donor mean. A total of 164 TCR beta chains were listed by the study as associated with cytomegalovirus. In a later genetic analysis, a missense DCLRE1C variant was associated with V-gene and J-gene trimming of TCR beta chains, and the association was replicated in an independent cohort. Some IMGT-functional V segments, including TRBV6-2 and TRBV6-3, could not be distinguished by the 87-base-pair reads and were therefore excluded. Presence/absence analyses assumed roughly uniform sequencing depth across donors, an assumption that may not hold. In a later analysis, HLA-associated TCR beta chains were found to be more clonally expanded and to have lower generation probabilities than equally common non-associated chains.

The cohort was made up of about 610 healthy bone marrow donors. All cohort members were sampled while nominally healthy, although unrecorded immune exposures were likely present. The donor tested CMV seronegative, placing the donor among the roughly 340 seronegative members of the cohort. A peripheral blood sample was provided by each donor, and peripheral blood mononuclear cells were used for TCR beta sequencing. Genomic DNA extraction from the blood cell samples was performed with the Qiagen DNeasy Blood Extraction Kit. CDR1 and CDR2 are read off the germline V gene as SGHRS and YFSETQ. The CDR3 numbers 16 residues from cysteine through phenylalanine. Solely the CDR3 DNA is kept, with 48 bases framed from the first base. Trimming removed 6 bases from V and 5 bases from J; the gene matches leave 13 bases unexplained.

The source of this sequence is a man between 60 and 75 years old in good health and CMV-seronegative. This receptor chain uses TRBV5-1 and TRBJ2-3; 9 central bases correspond to TRBD1. Sequencing was carried out using PBMCs. The DNA sequence is given as TGCGCCAGCACGATTGAGGCGGGACAGGGTAGAGATACGCAGTATTTT. Translated, this is CASTIEAGQGRDTQYF.